This T cell receptor beta chain was identified during a study of early T cells in non-severe SARS-CoV-2 infection. Study results and limitations: Sequences matched to VDJdb favored anti-spike CD8 responses, while private and CD4 specificities were missed.

This clonotype was detected ten times or more. As yet, its antigen is unknown. Individual cDNA molecules were tagged with unique molecular identifiers, the study reported. MiXCR, applied by TCRdb to the 5' RACE reads, yields one record per CDR3 protein. The repertoire holds about 80,000 distinct CDR3 sequences, about 12% seen once, with about 3% in the top ten. This TCR derives from an adult who was a healthcare worker with PCR-confirmed SARS-CoV-2 infection or an uninfected control (not recorded which). The sequenced sample consisted of whole blood.

DNA for the CDR3: TGTGCCAGCAGCCCCTTTAGCGGGAGGGTTGACAATGAGCAGTTCTTC. Amino acids: CASSPFSGRVDNEQFF. The chain is built from TRBV28 and TRBJ2-1; 11 bases match TRBD2. Germline assignment: CDR1 MDHEN and CDR2 SYDVKM. The CDR3 is made up of 16 amino acids. The trim removed 6 bases at V and 5 bases at J, leaving 9 bases unmatched.